These 12 T cell receptor beta chains originate from one sample sequenced in a study of naive and memory T cell subsets. Notes on the study in general: Naive repertoires, especially CD8, held a few larger clonotypes, possibly memory cells re-expressing CD45RA.

Both TRBC1 and TRBC2 were covered by a beta constant-region primer of two equimolar oligonucleotides. Nested alpha and beta constant-region primers with the SP2 primer drove four PCR rounds on ligated cDNA. TCRdb re-called the UMI-ligation and nested PCR reads through MiXCR, storing one row per CDR3 protein. The sample consists of about 99,000 distinct CDR3 sequences, approximately 14% of them appearing once. Which antigens these TCRs recognize remains unknown. Sequenced material: naive CD8+ T cells from blood. The receptors derive from a human donor in good health.

This sequence joins TRBV28 and TRBJ1-1, with D hard to call. V was shortened by 1 base and J by 4 bases, with 16 bases between the two germline ends. The CDR3 has 16 amino acids. Germline CDR1 and CDR2: MDHEN and SYDVKM. The CDR3 DNA reads TGTGCCAGCAGTTTATTAATGCCCACTCGGGGCACTGAAGCTTTCTTT. Translating it yields CASSLLMPTRGTEAFF.

This clonotype was seen more than once but under ten times. The chain uses TRBV4-3 and TRBJ2-1, with D possibly TRBD1 on 6 matching bases. The germline CDR1 and CDR2 sequences are LGHNA and YSLEER. With 4 bases removed from V and 7 bases from J, the gap between germline ends came to 17 bases. This CDR3 contains 15 residues. The CDR3 protein is CASSPSRGNPNEQFF. For the CDR3, the DNA is TGCGCCAGCAGCCCCTCGAGGGGGAATCCAAATGAGCAGTTCTTC.

This clonotype has a handful of counts. V and J are TRBV27 and TRBJ2-1, with D tentatively TRBD1 or TRBD2 (6 bases each). The V end lost 2 bases, the J end lost 1 base, and 9 bases lay between the germline ends. The CDR3 has 15 amino acids. The germline V gene encodes CDR1 MNHEY and CDR2 SMNVEV (reference sequence). In nucleotides, the CDR3 is TGTGCCAGCAGTTTAGCGGGGACATCCTACAATGAGCAGTTCTTC. Its protein is CASSLAGTSYNEQFF.

The DNA of the CDR3 is TGTGCCTGGAGTGAGTCAGGGGTCGGCTACACCTTC. It is translated as CAWSESGVGYTF. This chain joins TRBV30 and TRBJ1-2, with a weak D call TRBD1 (6 bases). Trimming stripped 1 base from V and 8 bases from J, with 11 bases between. The CDR3 totals 12 residues. Per germline, CDR1 GTSNPN and CDR2 SVGIG (reference sequence).

This clonotype was observed at least ten times. The chain carries TRBV29-1 and TRBJ2-1; D uncertain. The length of the CDR3 is 10 residues. Per the germline V gene, CDR1 is SQVTM and CDR2 is ANQGSEA. The ends were cut back, 4 bases at V and 7 bases at J, with 5 bases in the middle. This CDR3 is CSVGGNEQFF. CDR3 sequence (DNA): TGCAGCGTTGGAGGTAATGAGCAGTTCTTC.

This clonotype was counted between two and nine times. The chain employs TRBV3-1 and TRBJ2-1, with D uncertain. The germline gives CDR1 LGHDT, CDR2 YNNKEL (reference sequence). Trimming took off 7 bases at V and 0 bases at J, with 7 bases between the two ends. This CDR3 region has 13 residues. CDR3 in amino acids: CASTPTSYNEQFF. The CDR3 bases are TGTGCCAGCACACCTACCTCCTACAATGAGCAGTTCTTC.

This clonotype was detected a few times. The genes are TRBV20-1 and TRBJ2-7; possible D gene TRBD1, 5 bases. CDR1 and CDR2 from the germline V gene are DFQATT and SNEGSKA (reference sequence). This CDR3 contains 13 residues. Trimming removed 3 bases at V and 2 bases at J, with 11 bases between. The CDR3 spells CSASARAAYEQYF. As DNA, the CDR3 is TGCAGTGCTAGCGCCAGGGCGGCCTACGAGCAGTACTTC.

In the case of this clonotype: A read error may produce the germline difference seen at one junction end. This rearrangement joins TRBV20-1 to TRBJ2-7; D might be TRBD1 (6 bases). In germline, CDR1 is DFQATT, CDR2 SNEGSKA (reference sequence). This CDR3 spans 15 amino acids. The CDR3 reads CGARTWGPLSYEQYF. The CDR3 DNA reads TGCGGTGCAAGGACCTGGGGGCCCCTATCCTACGAGCAGTACTTC.

The chain recombines TRBV29-1 with TRBJ1-1; no clear D. The CDR3 loop spans 11 amino acids. The germline CDR1 and CDR2 sequences are SQVTM and ANQGSEA. V lost 7 bases and J 6 bases, leaving 12 bases between the germline ends. CDR3 amino acids: CSAEAPPEAFF. CDR3 sequence (DNA): TGCAGCGCGGAAGCCCCCCCTGAAGCTTTCTTT. The whole variable domain, remainder taken from reference TRBV29-1 and TRBJ1-1, is SAVISQKPSRDICQRGTSLTIQCQVDSQVTMMFWYRQQPGQSLTLIATANQGSEATYESGFVIDKFPISRPNLTFSTLTVSNMSPEDSSIYLCSAEAPPEAFFGQGTRLTVV.

This clonotype showed up many times. V usage is TRBV24-1 and J usage is TRBJ2-6; 11 bases align to TRBD1. The CDR3 contains 17 residues. Germline values: CDR1 KGHDR, CDR2 SFDVKD. V was pared by 6 bases and J by 4 bases, with 7 bases of the junction left unmatched. CDR3: CATSSGQGASGANVLTF. The CDR3 coding sequence is TGTGCCACCAGTTCTGGACAGGGGGCCTCAGGGGCCAACGTCCTGACTTTC.

A few counts support this clonotype. This chain connects TRBV20-1 to TRBJ2-5; the D gene could be TRBD1 or TRBD2 (5 bases each). This CDR3 is 17 amino acids long. V gave up 0 bases and J gave up 5 bases, with 22 bases separating them. In germline, CDR1 is DFQATT, CDR2 SNEGSKA (reference sequence). The CDR3 region has the DNA TGCAGTGCTAGAGATCCGAAGGGGACCTTGGGTATGGAGACCCAGTACTTC. Protein product: CSARDPKGTLGMETQYF.

This chain uses TRBV4-2 with TRBJ2-7; the D is unclear. V was clipped by 4 bases and J by 7 bases, with 11 bases between them. Germline CDR1 LGHNA, CDR2 YNFKEQ. The CDR3 is made up of 12 amino acids. The CDR3, as DNA: TGTGCCAGCAGCCCTGCTGACGGTGAGCAGTACTTC. This translates into CASSPADGEQYF.